This T cell receptor (beta chain) was identified during a study of blood T cell repertoires in COVID-19. In the study overall: T cells, B-cell-depleted T cells, or PBMCs provided the cDNA or gDNA that served as material.

V shed 5 bases and J shed 6 bases, with 13 bases lying between them. This CDR3 is 13 amino acids long. CDR1 is SGHTA, CDR2 FQGNSA, per germline. Clones were read by immunoSEQ multiplex PCR, and TCRdb kept only the in-frame ones, dropping some. The sample contains fewer than 400,000 clones, roughly 91% of which appear only once. The chain links TRBV7-2 to TRBJ1-1, with D perhaps matching TRBD1 (6 bases). The sequence came from a woman in her twenties or thirties who had recovered from COVID-19. Material for sequencing was PBMCs or T cells enriched from blood (not recorded which). The DNA of the CDR3 is TGTGCCAGCAGCCCACAGGGTGTCCCTGAAGCTTTCTTT. Protein product: CASSPQGVPEAFF.